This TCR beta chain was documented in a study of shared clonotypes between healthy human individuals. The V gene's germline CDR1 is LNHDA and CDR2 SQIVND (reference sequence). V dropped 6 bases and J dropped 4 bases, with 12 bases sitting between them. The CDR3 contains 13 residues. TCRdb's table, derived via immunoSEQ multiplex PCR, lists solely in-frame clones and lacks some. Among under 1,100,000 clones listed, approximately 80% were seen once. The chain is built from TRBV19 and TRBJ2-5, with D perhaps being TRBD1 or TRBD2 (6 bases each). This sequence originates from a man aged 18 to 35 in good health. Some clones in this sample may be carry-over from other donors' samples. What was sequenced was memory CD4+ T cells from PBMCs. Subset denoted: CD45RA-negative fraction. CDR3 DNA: TGTGCCAGTAGAGGAGGGGGAGGAGAGACCCAGTACTTC. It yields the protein CASRGGGGETQYF.